One sample yielded the 21 T cell receptor beta chains listed below, sequenced in a study of blood T cells in healthy people across ages. PCR was performed a second time for about 7 to 11 cycles using a sample-barcoded 5' primer and a J-beta primer mix. TCRdb re-derived calls from the 5' RACE reads in MiXCR, one entry per CDR3 protein. The sample has 1,300,000 or so distinct CDR3 sequences, roughly 59% seen once; the top ten hold about 6.7%. The sample taken for sequencing was blood. Every receptor here comes from a man younger than 35 in good health.

V gene TRBV6-5 combines with J gene TRBJ2-3; 7 positions agree with TRBD1. The trim removed 6 bases at V and 2 bases at J, leaving 8 bases unmatched. CDR1 MNHEY and CDR2 SVGAGI come from the germline V gene. The CDR3 spans 15 residues. CDR3 in amino acids: CASSLRDSHTDTQYF. In DNA, the CDR3 is TGTGCCAGCAGCCTACGGGACAGTCACACAGATACGCAGTATTTT.

This clonotype was found a few times. This chain connects TRBV7-2 to TRBJ2-3, with D unresolved. The CDR3 has 13 amino acids. Germline CDR1 is SGHTA and CDR2 is FQGNSA. V dropped 4 bases and J dropped 2 bases, with 7 bases sitting between them. The CDR3 sequence: CASSSANTDTQYF. For the CDR3, the DNA is TGTGCCAGCAGCTCAGCCAACACAGATACGCAGTATTTT.

The CDR3 loop reads CASSDAGLAGGHHEQFF. The DNA of the CDR3 is TGTGCCAGCAGTGACGCGGGACTAGCGGGAGGGCACCATGAGCAGTTCTTC. V and J are TRBV2 and TRBJ2-1; 16 nucleotides line up with TRBD2. J lost 8 bases, V lost 3 bases, and 7 bases had no gene match. The CDR3 sequence is 17 residues long. Germline assignment: CDR1 SNHLY and CDR2 FYNNEI.

This clonotype was seen more than once but under ten times. This chain joins TRBV4-1 and TRBJ2-1, with D possibly being TRBD1 (7 bases). Trimming removed 1 base from V and 0 bases from J, with 13 bases in between. Germline lookup yields CDR1 MGHRA and CDR2 YSYEKL. This CDR3 region has 17 residues. For the CDR3, the DNA is TGCGCCAGCAGCCAAGGGAGGGGGCCCAGCTCCTACAATGAGCAGTTCTTC. It encodes CASSQGRGPSSYNEQFF.

Points on this clonotype: Because it lacks the conserved phenylalanine or tryptophan at the end, this CDR3 is likely a read error. The chain carries TRBV25-1 and TRBJ2-3; D may correspond to TRBD1 or TRBD2 (6 bases each). Germline assignment: CDR1 MGHDK and CDR2 SYGVNS. Trimming took 2 bases from V and 1 from J, leaving 13 bases between them. The CDR3 is 16 amino acids. Here the CDR3 reads CASSESVRGGTDTQYS. In DNA, the CDR3 is TGTGCCAGCAGTGAAAGTGTGAGGGGGGGCACAGATACGCAGTATTCT.

This clonotype was found a few times. The chain combines TRBV4-3 with TRBJ2-6; D is undetermined. The germline gives CDR1 LGHNA, CDR2 YSLEER. This CDR3 has 16 amino acids. V was cut by 0 bases and J by 4 bases, with 10 bases left in between. In nucleotides, the CDR3 is TGCGCCAGCAGCCAAGATATAAGGGTCGGGGCCAACGTCCTGACTTTC. It translates to CASSQDIRVGANVLTF.

The J gene is TRBJ1-1, the V gene TRBV7-2; tentatively, D is TRBD1 (5 bases). Germline V CDR1 and CDR2: SGHTA, FQGNSA. Between the trimmed V and J ends, which lost 10 bases and 9 bases, there was a span of 21 bases. CDR3 length equals 13 residues. The CDR3 region is CAILREPQGQAFF. DNA of the CDR3: TGTGCCATCCTACGTGAGCCTCAGGGACAAGCTTTCTTT.

The V gene is TRBV27, the J gene TRBJ2-5, with D uncertain. Germline V gene sequence: CDR1 MNHEY, CDR2 SMNVEV (reference sequence). CDR3 length: 14 amino acids. The ends were cut back, 5 bases at V and 5 bases at J, with 15 bases in the middle. CDR3 in amino acids: CASSPSRILETQYF. CDR3 DNA: TGTGCCAGCAGTCCATCAAGAATATTGGAGACCCAGTACTTC.

This clonotype was detected only once. This chain joins TRBV3-1 and TRBJ2-7; D gene ambiguous. Judging by the DNA end, TRBJ2-5 fits better; the J call may be wrong. In germline, CDR1 is LGHDT, CDR2 YNNKEL (reference sequence). The CDR3 totals 12 residues. CDR3 residues: CASSHTTGTQYF. For the CDR3, the DNA is TGTGCCAGCAGCCACACTACCGGGACCCAGTACTTC.

This chain uses TRBV5-1 with TRBJ2-7, with D possibly being TRBD1 (5 bases). CDR1 SGHRS and CDR2 YFSETQ come from the germline V gene. V was cut by 4 bases and J by 7 bases, with 15 bases left in between. The CDR3 loop spans 13 amino acids. The CDR3 DNA follows: TGCGCCAGCAGCCCGCTTCAGGGTAGTGAGCAGTACTTC. It translates to CASSPLQGSEQYF. Drawing the rest from reference TRBV5-1 and TRBJ2-7, the complete variable domain is KAGVTQTPRYLIKTRGQQVTLSCSPISGHRSVSWYQQTPGQGLQFLFEYFSETQRNKGNFPGRFSGRQFSNSRSEMNVSTLELGDSALYLCASSPLQGSEQYFGPGTRLTVT.

The chain recombines TRBV7-9 with TRBJ2-1; D is undetermined. Trimming cost V 5 bases and J 9 bases, with 8 bases left between them. Per the germline V gene, CDR1 is SEHNR and CDR2 is FQNEAQ (reference sequence). There are 11 residues in the CDR3. In nucleotides, the CDR3 is TGTGCCAGCAGCCCCGCTATTGAGCAGTTCTTC. It translates to CASSPAIEQFF.

This clonotype was seen a single time. The chain couples TRBV4-1 to TRBJ2-1; 8 bases match TRBD1. CDR1 and CDR2 (germline): MGHRA, YSYEKL. The length of the CDR3 is 13 residues. The trim removed 3 bases at V and 8 bases at J, leaving 3 bases unmatched. The CDR3 reads CASSHPGGHEQFF. CDR3 coding DNA: TGCGCCAGCAGCCACCCAGGGGGCCATGAGCAGTTCTTC.

This clonotype was seen only a few times. The chain recombines TRBV28 with TRBJ1-1; no firm D call. Germline CDR1 MDHEN, CDR2 SYDVKM. The CDR3 is made up of 13 amino acids. V lost 7 bases to trimming and J lost 4 bases, with 13 bases between them. The CDR3 sequence is CASTTGATTEAFF. DNA of the CDR3: TGTGCCAGCACCACCGGAGCGACCACTGAAGCTTTCTTT. Using reference TRBV28 and TRBJ1-1 for the parts outside the CDR3, the full variable domain is DVKVTQSSRYLVKRTGEKVFLECVQDMDHENMFWYRQDPGLGLRLIYFSYDVKMKEKGDIPEGYSVSREKKERFSLILESASTNQTSMYLCASTTGATTEAFFGQGTRLTVV.

The V and J genes are TRBV4-3 and TRBJ2-5; TRBD2 aligns across 8 bases. The J call is doubtful: the DNA matches TRBJ2-7 better. Germline CDR1 and CDR2: LGHNA and YSLEER. The length of the CDR3 is 14 residues. For the CDR3, the DNA is TGCGCCGGCTCTCCCGGTCGGGGGGGTTACGAGCAGTACTTC. Its translation: CAGSPGRGGYEQYF.

CDR3 bases: TGTGCCAGCAGCACCGGTAGAAGGAGAGAACCCTACGAGCAGTACTTC. This codes for CASSTGRRREPYEQYF. The chain combines TRBV27 with TRBJ2-7; D not certain. Germline CDR1 is MNHEY and CDR2 is SMNVEV (reference sequence). V lost 6 bases to trimming and J lost 2 bases, with 20 bases between them. This CDR3 is 16 amino acids long.

This chain joins TRBV20-1 and TRBJ2-3; D tentatively reads TRBD1 or TRBD2 (5 bases each). Germline CDR1 reads DFQATT; CDR2 reads SNEGSKA (reference sequence). V was trimmed by 6 bases and J by 5 bases, leaving 15 bases between them. The CDR3 spans 13 residues. The CDR3 loop is CSAPVGPGDTQYF. In DNA, the CDR3 is TGCAGTGCCCCCGTGGGACCCGGAGATACGCAGTATTTT.

This clonotype was detected only a few times. The chain recombines TRBV29-1 with TRBJ2-4; no clear D gene. This CDR3 is built from 14 residues. Trimming removed 6 bases at V and 0 bases at J, with 12 bases between. Germline lookup yields CDR1 SQVTM and CDR2 ANQGSEA. The CDR3 DNA follows: TGCAGCGTCACGGGTGTTCTAGCCAAAAACATTCAGTACTTC. This gives the protein CSVTGVLAKNIQYF.

The CDR3 bases are TGTGCCAGCAGCTCCCCCGGACGCACAGATACGCAGTATTTT. Its protein product is CASSSPGRTDTQYF. The chain recombines TRBV7-9 with TRBJ2-3; unclear D gene. This CDR3 is built from 14 residues. Germline V gene lookup returns CDR1 SEHNR and CDR2 FQNEAQ (reference sequence). The germline V and J ends were trimmed by 4 bases and 1 base, with 9 bases remaining between them.

A few counts support this clonotype. The chain links TRBV11-2 to TRBJ2-1; no reliable D call. With 2 bases removed from V and 7 bases from J, the gap between germline ends came to 12 bases. Germline CDR1 is SGHAT and CDR2 is FQNNGV. The CDR3 totals 14 residues. The CDR3 DNA reads TGTGCCAGCAGCTTATGGAATCTCCCTAATGAGCAGTTCTTC. Encoded protein: CASSLWNLPNEQFF. Supplemented by reference TRBV11-2 and TRBJ2-1, the full variable domain reads EAGVAQSPRYKIIEKRQSVAFWCNPISGHATLYWYQQILGQGPKLLIQFQNNGVVDDSQLPKDRFSAERLKGVDSTLKIQPAKLEDSAVYLCASSLWNLPNEQFFGPGTRLTVL.

Only one count was recorded for this clonotype. The J gene is TRBJ2-4, the V gene TRBV15, with D possibly being TRBD2 (5 bases). The J call is doubtful: the DNA matches TRBJ2-7 better. The CDR3 covers 13 residues. The V gene's germline CDR1 is LNHNV and CDR2 YYDKDF (reference sequence). The CDR3 here is CATKEDGWNEQYF. The CDR3 DNA reads as TGTGCCACCAAGGAGGACGGATGGAACGAGCAGTACTTC.

The chain has TRBV20-1 and TRBJ1-1, with D possibly TRBD1 on 6 matching bases. The V gene's germline CDR1 is DFQATT and CDR2 SNEGSKA (reference sequence). Trimming pared 3 bases from V and 5 bases from J, leaving 13 bases between. This CDR3 has 13 amino acids. The CDR3 is CSARGLTGTEAFF. The CDR3 bases are TGCAGTGCTAGGGGACTCACAGGGACTGAAGCTTTCTTT.